The clone carrying this TCR beta chain was seen at least ten times. What it recognizes is unknown. Sequencing libraries for TCR beta were prepared with iRepertoire HTBI primers and Arm-PCR of CDR3 regions. A single record per CDR3 protein comes from TCRdb applying MiXCR to the multiplex PCR reads. The sample lists 300,000 to 350,000 distinct CDR3 sequences, 20% seen once, with approximately 31% in the top ten. Germline values: CDR1 SNHLY, CDR2 FYNNEI. After removal of 5 bases from V and 7 bases from J, the junction contained 8 bases not matched to a gene. The CDR3 extends over 15 amino acids. As for time point: persistent/refractory GD, antithyroid drugs over 5 years with positive TRAb. Preparation of the TCR library used RNA extracted from PBMCs. With EDTA tubes as the receptacles, 7.5 to 9.5 milliliters of peripheral blood were drawn. These data are taken from a study of regulatory T cells in long-lasting Graves disease. In the study overall: Disease was considered persistent Graves' disease after over 5 years of antithyroid drugs (with positive TSH receptor antibodies).

Study-wide findings and caveats: Persistent disease preferred TRBV28, TRBJ1-2 and TRBJ2-5; new disease, TRBV20-1 and TRBJ2-1.

The V call is TRBV2, the J call TRBJ1-6, with 7 bases that match TRBD1. This sequence originates from a female donor with Graves disease. The material sequenced was peripheral blood mononuclear cells (PBMCs), taken when the disease was refractory, from a patient treated with antithyroid drugs. The CDR3 nucleotides are TGTGCCAGCAGTTCTCCGGGACAGCTAAATTCACCCCTCCACTTT. Protein: CASSSPGQLNSPLHF.